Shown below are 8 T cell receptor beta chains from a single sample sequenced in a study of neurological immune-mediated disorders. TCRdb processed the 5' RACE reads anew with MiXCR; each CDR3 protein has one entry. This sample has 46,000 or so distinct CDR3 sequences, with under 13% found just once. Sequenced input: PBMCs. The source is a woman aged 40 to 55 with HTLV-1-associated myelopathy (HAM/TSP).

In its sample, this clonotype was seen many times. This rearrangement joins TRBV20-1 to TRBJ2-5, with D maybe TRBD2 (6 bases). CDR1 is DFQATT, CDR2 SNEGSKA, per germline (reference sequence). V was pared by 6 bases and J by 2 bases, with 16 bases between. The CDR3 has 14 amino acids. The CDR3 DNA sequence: TGCAGTGCCCGGGACTGGGGTCGTCAAGAGACCCAGTACTTC. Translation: CSARDWGRQETQYF.

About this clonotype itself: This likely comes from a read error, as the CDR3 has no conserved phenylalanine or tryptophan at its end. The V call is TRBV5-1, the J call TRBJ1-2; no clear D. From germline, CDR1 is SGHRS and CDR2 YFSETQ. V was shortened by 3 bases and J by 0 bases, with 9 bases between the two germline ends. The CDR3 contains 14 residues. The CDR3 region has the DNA TGCGCCAGCAGCTCGACCGGGACTAACTATGGCTACACCTCC. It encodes CASSSTGTNYGYTS.

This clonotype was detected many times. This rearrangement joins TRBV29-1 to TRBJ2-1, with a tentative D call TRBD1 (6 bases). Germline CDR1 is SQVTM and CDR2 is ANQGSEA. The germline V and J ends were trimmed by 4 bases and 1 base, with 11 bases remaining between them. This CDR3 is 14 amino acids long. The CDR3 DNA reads TGCAGCGTTGTTCGGACAGTATCCTACAATGAGCAGTTCTTC. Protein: CSVVRTVSYNEQFF.

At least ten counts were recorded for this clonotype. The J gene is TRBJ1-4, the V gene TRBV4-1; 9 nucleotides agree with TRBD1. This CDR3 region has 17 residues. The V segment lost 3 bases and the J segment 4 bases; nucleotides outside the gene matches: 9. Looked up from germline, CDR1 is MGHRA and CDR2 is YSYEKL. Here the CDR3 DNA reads TGCGCCAGCAGCCAGCGAAACAGGGGGCCCATTAATGAAAAACTGTTTTTT. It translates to CASSQRNRGPINEKLFF.

This CDR3 reads CAISQEVGFYEQYF. CDR3 DNA: TGCGCCATTAGCCAAGAGGTCGGCTTCTACGAGCAGTACTTC. The J gene is TRBJ2-7, the V gene TRBV4-3, with D unresolved. The germline V gene encodes CDR1 LGHNA and CDR2 YSLEER. V dropped 10 bases and J dropped 3 bases, with 19 bases sitting between them. The CDR3 contains 14 residues.

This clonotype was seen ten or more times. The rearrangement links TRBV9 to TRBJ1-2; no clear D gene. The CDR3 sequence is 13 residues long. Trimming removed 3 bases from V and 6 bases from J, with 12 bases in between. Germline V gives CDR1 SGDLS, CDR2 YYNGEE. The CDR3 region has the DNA TGTGCCAGCAGCGCTAGCGAGTTTAATGGCTACACCTTC. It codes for CASSASEFNGYTF. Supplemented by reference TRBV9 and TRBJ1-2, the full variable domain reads DSGVTQTPKHLITATGQRVTLRCSPRSGDLSVYWYQQSLDQGLQFLIQYYNGEERAKGNILERFSAQQFPDLHSELNLSSLELGDSALYFCASSASEFNGYTFGSGTRLTVV.

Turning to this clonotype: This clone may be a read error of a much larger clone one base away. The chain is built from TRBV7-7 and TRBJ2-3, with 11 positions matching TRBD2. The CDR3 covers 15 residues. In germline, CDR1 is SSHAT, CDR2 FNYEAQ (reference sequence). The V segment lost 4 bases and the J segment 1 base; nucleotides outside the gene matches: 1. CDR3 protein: CASSSTSGGTDTQYF. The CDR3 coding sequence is TGTGCCAGCAGCTCGACTAGCGGGGGCACAGATACGCAGTATTTT. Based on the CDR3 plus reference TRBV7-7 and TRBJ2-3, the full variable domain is GAGVSQSPRYKVTKRGQDVTLRCDPISSHATLYWYQQALGQGPEFLTYFNYEAQPDKSGLPSDRFSAERPEGSISTLTIQRTEQRDSAMYRCASSSTSGGTDTQYFGPGTRLTVL.

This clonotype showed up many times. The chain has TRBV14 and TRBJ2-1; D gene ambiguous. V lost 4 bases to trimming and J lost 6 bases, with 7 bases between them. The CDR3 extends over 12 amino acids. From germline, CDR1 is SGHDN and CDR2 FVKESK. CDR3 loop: CASSPQFNEQFF. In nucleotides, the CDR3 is TGTGCCAGCAGCCCGCAGTTCAATGAGCAGTTCTTC.